What follows describes a single TCR beta chain. The antigen it recognizes is unknown. No clone much larger than this one lies a single base away; base qualities are absent. Other nucleotide sequences in the sample specify the same CDR3. These data are taken from a study of blood T cell repertoires in COVID-19 (dated by TCRdb to 2020 to 2022). In the study overall: Samples covering the acute and convalescent phases of COVID-19 were provided by collaborators in the United States, Italy and Spain. Deeply sampled blood TCRbeta repertoires from subjects exposed to, actively infected with, or recovered from COVID-19 were included in the dataset. The material from the prospective study consisted of cDNA or gDNA derived from T cells, B-cell-depleted T cells, or PBMCs. Where HLA class I and class II types were available, the types were taken from metadata supplied by the sample provider, not from assay-based typing. Samples came from the ongoing ImmuneRACE study (first 160 participants) plus 1,254 subjects from 6 global collaborators. Nearly every sample came with metadata listing a de-identified subject ID, COVID-19 status, age in years and sex. The repertoires were released in a freely available public database meant as a resource for research on the immune response to SARS-CoV-2.

Collaborating institutions collected whole blood in K2EDTA tubes following their own protocols. For TCRbeta analysis, collaborator samples were shipped as frozen whole blood, as isolated PBMCs, or as DNA extracted from either sample type. General conclusions and limits of the study: The amount of clinical and demographic metadata varied by source and participant and was provided uncurated.

The CDR3, cysteine through phenylalanine, is 11 amino acids long. Only CDR3 DNA remains: 33 bases, in frame from the first base. The germline V gene (reference sequence) sets CDR1 to DFQATT and CDR2 to SNEGSKA. V is cut by 1 base and J by 4 bases, and the space between the germline ends is 2 bases. TCRbeta CDR3 regions were amplified from genomic DNA by means of the immunoSEQ Assay, a bias-controlled multiplex PCR. As for how the authors treated the data: The number of nucleated cells in each sample was estimated from the amplification of reference gene primers within the assay. To quantify the absolute abundance of each unique TCRbeta CDR3 rearrangement, sequence reads were collapsed and filtered. Productive Simpson clonality was computed per sample as the square root of Simpson's diversity index over productive rearrangements. Entries here come from immuneACCESS through TCRdb and include only in-frame sequences with V and J called. Some clones fail to appear in such tables; in the studies checked, an unresolved V gene covers under half of the shortfall, and the cause of the remainder is unknown. The V and J calls and clone size were taken over from that table, and D and trimming were inferred from the DNA. In this sample the table shows some 300,000 clones, 85% to 90% of which occur a single time. The ten largest make up 1% to 1.5% of the sample.

The sample taken for sequencing was peripheral blood. The receptor chain draws on TRBV20-1 and TRBJ1-3, with the D gene not confidently named. This TCR came from a man in his 70s with acute or convalescent COVID-19. For the CDR3, the sequence is CSARAGNTIYF. The sequence in DNA is TGCAGTGCTAGAGCAGGAAACACCATATATTTT.